One and the same sample provided the 9 T cell receptor beta chains below, sequenced in a study of CD4+ T cells in melanoma. Assay used: immunoSEQ multiplex PCR; TCRdb lists only in-frame clones, some missing. The sample includes roughly 21,000 clones, just under 80% of them seen just once. All receptors come from a human donor with melanoma.

The rearrangement uses TRBV29-1 and TRBJ1-1; D remains ambiguous. There are 14 residues in the CDR3. Germline CDR1 SQVTM, CDR2 ANQGSEA. With 2 bases removed from V and 3 bases from J, the gap between germline ends came to 13 bases. The DNA for the CDR3 is TGCAGCGTTGAAATCTGGGGTGGAGACACTGAAGCTTTCTTT. It encodes CSVEIWGGDTEAFF.

The rearrangement joins TRBV11-2 to TRBJ1-2; D unresolved. Germline lookup yields CDR1 SGHAT and CDR2 FQNNGV. Trimming pared 0 bases from V and 8 bases from J, leaving 7 bases between. The CDR3 length is 12 residues. CDR3 in DNA: TGTGCCAGCAGCTTAGATGGAGTCGGCTACACCTTC. This encodes CASSLDGVGYTF.

This clone appeared a single time. The chain combines TRBV7-2 with TRBJ1-6, with TRBD1 as a possible D gene (6 bases). Looked up from germline, CDR1 is SGHTA and CDR2 is FQGNSA. There are 17 residues in the CDR3. V lost 5 bases, J lost 0 bases, and 14 bases lay in between. The CDR3 spells CASSPTGWDSYNSPLHF. CDR3 nucleotide sequence: TGTGCCAGCAGCCCGACAGGTTGGGACTCCTATAATTCACCCCTCCACTTT.

The chain uses TRBV2 and TRBJ2-3; 9 bases map to TRBD2. Unmatched junction bases numbered 12, after V lost 7 bases and J lost 4 bases. The length of the CDR3 is 16 residues. Germline-derived CDR1 and CDR2 are SNHLY and FYNNEI. The CDR3 bases are TGTGCCAGCACCGATCTGGGCGGGGGGGCCCCAGATACGCAGTATTTT. It encodes CASTDLGGGAPDTQYF.

The chain joins TRBV4-2 to TRBJ2-7; D ambiguous. Germline loops: CDR1 LGHNA, CDR2 YNFKEQ. The CDR3 length is 13 residues. V was trimmed by 1 base and J by 2 bases, leaving 6 bases between them. In nucleotides, the CDR3 is TGTGCCAGCAGCCAAGCTCCGACCTACGAGCAGTACTTC. Its protein product is CASSQAPTYEQYF.

J is TRBJ2-4 and V is TRBV10-2; the D call may be TRBD1 or TRBD2 (6 bases each). Germline lookup yields CDR1 WSHSY and CDR2 SAAADI. V was pared by 5 bases and J by 8 bases, with 22 bases between. This CDR3 is built from 16 residues. The DNA of the CDR3 is TGCGCCAGCAGTCGGGACGGTAGGGGGGTATCGGACATTCAGTACTTC. This codes for CASSRDGRGVSDIQYF.

This chain's CDR3 is CASSLLGGRLSSGANVLTF. Here the CDR3 DNA reads TGCGCCAGCAGCTTGCTCGGCGGAAGACTTTCGTCTGGGGCCAACGTCCTGACTTTC. The rearrangement joins TRBV5-1 to TRBJ2-6; unclear D gene. CDR1 is SGHRS and CDR2 is YFSETQ in the germline V gene. CDR3 length: 19 amino acids. Trimming shortened V by 1 base and J by 1 base, and 18 bases separated the two germline ends.

This chain uses TRBV12-5 with TRBJ2-3; 9 bases agree with TRBD1. The V and J ends lost 3 bases and 5 bases, in that order; junction bases with no gene match: 15. The CDR3 consists of 18 residues. Germline V lookup: CDR1 LGHNT, CDR2 FRNRAP. CDR3 region: CASGFPALPGQGKDTQYF. The CDR3, as DNA: TGTGCTAGTGGTTTCCCTGCCCTACCGGGACAGGGAAAAGATACGCAGTATTTT.

The genes are TRBV5-6 and TRBJ2-7, with 8 bases that match TRBD1. V was pared by 4 bases and J by 2 bases, with 2 bases of the junction left unmatched. This CDR3 has 13 residues. The germline gives CDR1 SGHDT, CDR2 YYEEEE. DNA of the CDR3: TGTGCCAGCAGCGTGGGACAGGCCTACGAGCAGTACTTC. Amino acids: CASSVGQAYEQYF.